Included here is one T cell receptor (beta chain) sequence, with context. The CDR3 has 11 amino acids. The V gene lost 10 bases and the J gene lost 1 base, with 8 bases spanning the gap. Germline CDR1 and CDR2: ENHRY and SYGVKD. The sample is drawn from a study of Ad26.COV2.S vaccination and SARS-CoV-2 variants. Noted treatment: around 19 received Ad26.COV2.S at low or high dose, single or two shots; about 5 received placebo; per-sample allocation not given. The samples were gathered on day 63 after the first injection of vaccine or placebo. Data came from immunoSEQ multiplex PCR; TCRdb stores just in-frame clones and leaves some out. This table has 200,000 to 300,000 clones, roughly 90% appearing once.

The chain has TRBV10-3 and TRBJ2-7; no clear D. The TCR originated in a person between 18 and 59 years old who received the Ad26.COV2.S COVID-19 vaccine or a placebo. This sample comprised peripheral blood, obtained in a trial of Ad26.COV2.S vaccine versus placebo. CDR3 amino acids: CATSGSYEQYF. The CDR3, as DNA: TGTGCCACCTCTGGTTCCTACGAGCAGTACTTC.